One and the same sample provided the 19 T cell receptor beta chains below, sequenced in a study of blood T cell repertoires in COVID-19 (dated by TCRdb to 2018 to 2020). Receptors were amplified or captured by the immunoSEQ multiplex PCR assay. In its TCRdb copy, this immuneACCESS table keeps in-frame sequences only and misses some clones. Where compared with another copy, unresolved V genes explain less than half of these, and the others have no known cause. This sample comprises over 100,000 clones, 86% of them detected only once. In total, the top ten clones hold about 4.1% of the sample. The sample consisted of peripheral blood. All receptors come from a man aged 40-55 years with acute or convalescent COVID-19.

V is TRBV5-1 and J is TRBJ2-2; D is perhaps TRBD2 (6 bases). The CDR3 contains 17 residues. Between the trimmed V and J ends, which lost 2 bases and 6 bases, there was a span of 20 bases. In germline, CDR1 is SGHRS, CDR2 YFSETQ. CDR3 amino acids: CASSLRLAGSGAGELFF. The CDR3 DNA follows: TGCGCCAGCAGCTTACGGCTAGCCGGGAGTGGGGCCGGGGAGCTGTTTTTT.

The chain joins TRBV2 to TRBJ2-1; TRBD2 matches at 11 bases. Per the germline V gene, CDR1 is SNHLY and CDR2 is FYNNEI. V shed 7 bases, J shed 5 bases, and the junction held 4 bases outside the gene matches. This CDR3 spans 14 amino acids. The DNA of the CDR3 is TGTGCCAGCATAGGGACTAGCGGTGACAATGAGCAGTTCTTC. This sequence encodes CASIGTSGDNEQFF. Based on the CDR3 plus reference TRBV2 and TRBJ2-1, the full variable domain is EPEVTQTPSHQVTQMGQEVILRCVPISNHLYFYWYRQILGQKVEFLVSFYNNEISEKSEIFDDQFSVERPDGSNFTLKIRSTKLEDSAMYFCASIGTSGDNEQFFGPGTRLTVL.

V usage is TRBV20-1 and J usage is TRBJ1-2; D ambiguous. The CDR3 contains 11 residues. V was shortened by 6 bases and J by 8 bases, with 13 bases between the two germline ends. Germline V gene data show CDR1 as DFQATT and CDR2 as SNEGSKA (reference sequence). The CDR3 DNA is TGCAGTGCACCACAAGGAGGGGGCTACACCTTC. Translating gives CSAPQGGGYTF.

CDR3 DNA sequence: TGCAGTGCTCTGGGGGGCTATGGCTACACCTTC. Amino acids: CSALGGYGYTF. The chain joins TRBV20-1 to TRBJ1-2; tentative D call: TRBD1 (5 bases). Germline loops: CDR1 DFQATT, CDR2 SNEGSKA (reference sequence). V lost 5 bases and J 4 bases, leaving 8 bases between the germline ends. This CDR3 has 11 amino acids.

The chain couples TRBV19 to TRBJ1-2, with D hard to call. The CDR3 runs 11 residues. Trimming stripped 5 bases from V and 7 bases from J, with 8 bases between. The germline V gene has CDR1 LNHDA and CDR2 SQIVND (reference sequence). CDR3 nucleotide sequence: TGTGCCAGTAGTTCTACTGCTGGCTACACCTTC. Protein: CASSSTAGYTF.

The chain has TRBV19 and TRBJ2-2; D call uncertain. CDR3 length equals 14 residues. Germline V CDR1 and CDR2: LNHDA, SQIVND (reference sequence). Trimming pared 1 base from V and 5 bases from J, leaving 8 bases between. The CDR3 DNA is TGTGCCAGTAGTATAGGGTTAGAGACCGGGGAGCTGTTTTTT. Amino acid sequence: CASSIGLETGELFF.

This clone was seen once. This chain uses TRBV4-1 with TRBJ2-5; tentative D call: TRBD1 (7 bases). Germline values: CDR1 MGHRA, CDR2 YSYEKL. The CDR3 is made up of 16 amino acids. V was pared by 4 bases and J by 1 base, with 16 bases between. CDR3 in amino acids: CASSRQQQGGQETQYF. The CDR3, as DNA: TGCGCCAGCAGCCGCCAACAGCAGGGGGGCCAAGAGACCCAGTACTTC.

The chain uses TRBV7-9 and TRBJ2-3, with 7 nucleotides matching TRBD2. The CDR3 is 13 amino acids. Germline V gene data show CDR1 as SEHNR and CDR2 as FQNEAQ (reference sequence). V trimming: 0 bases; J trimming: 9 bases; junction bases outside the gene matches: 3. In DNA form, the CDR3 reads TGTGCCAGCAGCTTAGCGGCGGGGGAGACGCAGTATTTT. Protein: CASSLAAGETQYF.

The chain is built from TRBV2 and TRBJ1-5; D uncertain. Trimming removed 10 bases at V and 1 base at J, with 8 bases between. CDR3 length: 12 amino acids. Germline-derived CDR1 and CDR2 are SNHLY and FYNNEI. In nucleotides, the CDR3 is TGTGCCACCTCGACAAGCAATCAGCCCCAGCATTTT. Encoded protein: CATSTSNQPQHF.

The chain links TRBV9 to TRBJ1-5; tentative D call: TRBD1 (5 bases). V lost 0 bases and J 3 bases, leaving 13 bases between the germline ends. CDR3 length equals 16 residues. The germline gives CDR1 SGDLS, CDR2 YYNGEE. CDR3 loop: CASSVGGGDNNQPQHF. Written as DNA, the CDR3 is TGTGCCAGCAGCGTAGGTGGAGGGGATAACAATCAGCCCCAGCATTTT.

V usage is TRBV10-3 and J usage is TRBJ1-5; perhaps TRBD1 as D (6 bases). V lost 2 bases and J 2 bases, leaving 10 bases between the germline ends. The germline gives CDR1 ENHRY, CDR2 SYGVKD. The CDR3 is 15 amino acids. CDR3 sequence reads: CAISESRGGNQPQHF. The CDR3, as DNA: TGTGCCATCAGTGAGAGCAGGGGAGGCAATCAGCCCCAGCATTTT.

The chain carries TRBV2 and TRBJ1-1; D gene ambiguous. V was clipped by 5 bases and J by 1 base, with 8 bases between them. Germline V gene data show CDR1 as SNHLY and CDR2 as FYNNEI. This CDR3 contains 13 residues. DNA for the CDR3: TGTGCCAGCAGTATCCACAGGAACACTGAAGCTTTCTTT. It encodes CASSIHRNTEAFF.

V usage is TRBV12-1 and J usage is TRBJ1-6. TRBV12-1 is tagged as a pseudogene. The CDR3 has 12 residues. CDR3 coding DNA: TGTGCCAGCAATGCCGGTAATTCACCCCTCCACTTT. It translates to CASNAGNSPLHF.

The CDR3 sequence: CASSPRTDLYGYTF. CDR3 sequence (DNA): TGTGCCAGCAGCCCCCGGACAGACCTCTATGGCTACACCTTC. The chain carries TRBV9 and TRBJ1-2; D is perhaps TRBD1 (6 bases). CDR1 is SGDLS, CDR2 YYNGEE, per germline. The CDR3 runs 14 residues. V dropped 4 bases and J dropped 4 bases, with 14 bases sitting between them. Filled out from reference TRBV9 and TRBJ1-2, the complete variable domain reads DSGVTQTPKHLITATGQRVTLRCSPRSGDLSVYWYQQSLDQGLQFLIQYYNGEERAKGNILERFSAQQFPDLHSELNLSSLELGDSALYFCASSPRTDLYGYTFGSGTRLTVV.

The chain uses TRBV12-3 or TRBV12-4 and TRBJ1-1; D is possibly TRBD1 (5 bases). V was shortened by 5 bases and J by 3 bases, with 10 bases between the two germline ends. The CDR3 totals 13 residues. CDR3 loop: CASSQNRYTEAFF. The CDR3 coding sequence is TGTGCCAGCAGTCAAAACAGGTACACTGAAGCTTTCTTT.

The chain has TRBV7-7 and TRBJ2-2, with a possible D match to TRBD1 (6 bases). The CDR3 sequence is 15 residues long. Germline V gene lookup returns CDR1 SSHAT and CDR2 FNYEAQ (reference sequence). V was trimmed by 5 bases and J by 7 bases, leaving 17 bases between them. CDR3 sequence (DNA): TGTGCCAGCAGCCCCGACAGGATTCTCCACGGGGAGCTGTTTTTT. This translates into CASSPDRILHGELFF.

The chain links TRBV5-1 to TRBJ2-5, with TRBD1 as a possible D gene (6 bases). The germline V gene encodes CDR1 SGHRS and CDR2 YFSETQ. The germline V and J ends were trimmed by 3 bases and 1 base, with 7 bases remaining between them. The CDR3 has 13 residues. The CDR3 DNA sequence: TGCGCCAGCAGCTCAGGGGTCCAAGAGACCCAGTACTTC. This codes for CASSSGVQETQYF. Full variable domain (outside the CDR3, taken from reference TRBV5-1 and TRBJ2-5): KAGVTQTPRYLIKTRGQQVTLSCSPISGHRSVSWYQQTPGQGLQFLFEYFSETQRNKGNFPGRFSGRQFSNSRSEMNVSTLELGDSALYLCASSSGVQETQYFGPGTRLLVL.

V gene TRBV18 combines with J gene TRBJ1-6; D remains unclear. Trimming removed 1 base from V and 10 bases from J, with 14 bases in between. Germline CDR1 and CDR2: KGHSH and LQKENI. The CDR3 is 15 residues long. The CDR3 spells CASSPQGAVISPLHF. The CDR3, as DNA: TGTGCCAGCTCACCACAGGGAGCGGTAATATCACCCCTCCACTTT.

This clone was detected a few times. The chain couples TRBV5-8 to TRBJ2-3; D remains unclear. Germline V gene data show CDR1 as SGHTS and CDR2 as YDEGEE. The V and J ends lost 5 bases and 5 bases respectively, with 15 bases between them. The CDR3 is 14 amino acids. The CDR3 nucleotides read TGTGCCAGCAGTCCTCGGCTAGGTCGAGATACGCAGTATTTT. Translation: CASSPRLGRDTQYF.